The present entry profiles one T cell receptor beta chain with its context. As yet, its antigen is unknown. The sample originates from a study of graft-versus-host responses after intestinal transplantation. Measured with immunoSEQ multiplex PCR; TCRdb has only the in-frame clones, and not every one. The data hold 90,000 to 150,000 clones, with approximately 95% observed a single time. In germline, CDR1 is KGHSH, CDR2 LQKENI. Trimming stripped 2 bases from V and 2 bases from J, with 16 bases between. The CDR3 consists of 17 residues. The sample here was unstimulated CD8+ T cells sorted from spleen or lymph node cells, taken before intestinal transplant. This sequence was found in a human donor who received an intestinal transplant. The V call is TRBV18, the J call TRBJ1-5; no clear D gene. CDR3 in amino acids: CASSPESGKSRNQPQHF. The CDR3 DNA sequence: TGTGCCAGCTCACCAGAGTCGGGGAAGAGTCGCAATCAGCCCCAGCATTTT.